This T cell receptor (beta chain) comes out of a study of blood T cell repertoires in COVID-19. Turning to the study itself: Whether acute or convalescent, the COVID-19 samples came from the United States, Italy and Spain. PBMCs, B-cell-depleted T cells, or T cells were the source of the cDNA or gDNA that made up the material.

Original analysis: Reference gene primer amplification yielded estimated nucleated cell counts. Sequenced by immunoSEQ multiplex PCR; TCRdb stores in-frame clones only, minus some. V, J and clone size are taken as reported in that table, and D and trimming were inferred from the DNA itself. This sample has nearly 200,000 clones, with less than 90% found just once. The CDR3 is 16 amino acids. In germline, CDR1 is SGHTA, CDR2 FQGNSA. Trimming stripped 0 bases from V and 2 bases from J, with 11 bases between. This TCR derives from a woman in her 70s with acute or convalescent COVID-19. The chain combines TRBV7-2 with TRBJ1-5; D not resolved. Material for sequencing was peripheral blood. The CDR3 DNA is TGTGCCAGCAGCTTAGCTCGCGGTTCTGGCAATCAGCCCCAGCATTTT. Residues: CASSLARGSGNQPQHF.